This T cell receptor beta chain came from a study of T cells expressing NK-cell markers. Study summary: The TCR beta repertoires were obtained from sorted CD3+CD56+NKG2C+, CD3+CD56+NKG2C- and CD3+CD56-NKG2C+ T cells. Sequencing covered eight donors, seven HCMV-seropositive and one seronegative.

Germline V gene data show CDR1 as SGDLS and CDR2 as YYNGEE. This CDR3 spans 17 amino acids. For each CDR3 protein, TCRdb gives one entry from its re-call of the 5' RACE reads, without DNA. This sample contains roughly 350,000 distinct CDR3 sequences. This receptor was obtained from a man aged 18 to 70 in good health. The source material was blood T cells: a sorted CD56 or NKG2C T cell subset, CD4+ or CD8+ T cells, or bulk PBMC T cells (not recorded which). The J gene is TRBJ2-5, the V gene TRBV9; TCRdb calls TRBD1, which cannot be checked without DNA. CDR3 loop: CASSVGSFSPGGETQYF.